These 30 T cell receptor beta chains came from one sample sequenced in a study of T cells after yellow fever vaccination. TCRdb reprocessed the 5' RACE reads with MiXCR, giving one entry per CDR3 protein. The data show about 140,000 distinct CDR3 sequences, 5% to 7.5% seen once. The material was CD4+ T cells sorted from PBMCs, obtained 10 days after the yellow fever booster vaccination. These receptors all come from a man aged 25-45 years who received the YFV17D yellow fever vaccine.

This clonotype came up many times. This chain uses TRBV7-8 with TRBJ2-2; perhaps D is TRBD1 or TRBD2 (5 bases each). V was shortened by 6 bases and J by 6 bases, with 17 bases between the two germline ends. The CDR3 is made up of 15 amino acids. CDR1 is SGHVS and CDR2 is FQNEAQ in the germline V gene. CDR3 sequence: CASRRDPSISGELFF. For the CDR3, the DNA is TGTGCCAGCAGAAGGGACCCGAGCATTTCCGGGGAGCTGTTTTTT.

This clonotype was observed a handful of times. J is TRBJ2-3 and V is TRBV28; D is uncertain. This CDR3 region has 13 residues. The germline V gene encodes CDR1 MDHEN and CDR2 SYDVKM. Trimming took off 4 bases at V and 4 bases at J, with 9 bases between the two ends. DNA of the CDR3: TGTGCCAGCAGTTCCCCTCCACCAGATACGCAGTATTTT. Its translation is CASSSPPPDTQYF.

As concerns this clonotype: The germline gene is not matched at one end of the junction; a read error may be the cause. V gene TRBV12-5 combines with J gene TRBJ1-2; D remains unclear. Germline CDR1 and CDR2: LGHNT and FRNRAP. The CDR3 is 13 amino acids. DNA of the CDR3: TGTGCTAGTGGTGCCCAACGGAACTATAGCTACACCTTC. This encodes CASGAQRNYSYTF.

This clonotype was detected a few times. This chain joins TRBV20-1 and TRBJ2-5; 8 positions agree with TRBD1. The V gene end was trimmed by 0 bases and the J gene end by 4 bases; junction bases not matched to a gene: 7. CDR1 is DFQATT and CDR2 is SNEGSKA in the germline V gene (reference sequence). The CDR3 loop spans 15 amino acids. CDR3 in amino acids: CSARDVQGASETQYF. Written as DNA, the CDR3 is TGCAGTGCTAGAGATGTGCAGGGGGCATCAGAGACCCAGTACTTC.

This clonotype came up many times. The chain has TRBV6-1 and TRBJ2-7; 11 nucleotides agree with TRBD2. V lost 5 bases to trimming and J lost 6 bases; unmatched junction nucleotides: 6. CDR3 length: 14 residues. The germline gives CDR1 MNHNS, CDR2 SASEGT. CDR3 coding DNA: TGTGCCAGCAGTCCACTAGCGGGAGTTGGCGAGCAGTACTTC. Residues: CASSPLAGVGEQYF.

This clonotype was counted many times. V and J are TRBV19 and TRBJ2-2; tentative D call: TRBD1 (5 bases). V lost 5 bases, J lost 4 bases, and 14 bases lay in between. The CDR3 has 15 amino acids. The germline V gene has CDR1 LNHDA and CDR2 SQIVND (reference sequence). CDR3 protein: CASSLARTITGELFF. CDR3 nucleotide sequence: TGTGCCAGTAGTCTGGCTCGGACAATCACCGGGGAGCTGTTTTTT. Supplemented by reference TRBV19 and TRBJ2-2, the full variable domain reads DGGITQSPKYLFRKEGQNVTLSCEQNLNHDAMYWYRQDPGQGLRLIYYSQIVNDFQKGDIAEGYSVSREKKESFPLTVTSAQKNPTAFYLCASSLARTITGELFFGEGSRLTVL.

J is TRBJ2-5 and V is TRBV18; 7 nucleotides agree with TRBD2. The CDR3 totals 14 residues. V lost 9 bases to trimming and J lost 10 bases; unmatched junction nucleotides: 17. The germline V gene has CDR1 KGHSH and CDR2 LQKENI. The chain's CDR3 is CASRPAAQGGGQYF. The DNA of the CDR3 is TGTGCCAGTAGACCGGCTGCTCAGGGCGGGGGCCAGTACTTC.

This clonotype was seen at least ten times. The CDR3 nucleotides read TGTGCCAGCAGTTTCCGGACCGGGACTGGCTACAATGAGCAGTTCTTC. It translates to CASSFRTGTGYNEQFF. The gene calls are TRBV7-2 and TRBJ2-1, with D perhaps TRBD2 (6 bases). The V and J ends lost 6 bases and 3 bases respectively, with 18 bases between them. The CDR3 consists of 16 residues. Germline V gene sequence: CDR1 SGHTA, CDR2 FQGNSA.

This clonotype was seen repeatedly, ten times or more. The chain employs TRBV12-3 or TRBV12-4 and TRBJ2-3, with D maybe TRBD2 (5 bases). V dropped 1 base and J dropped 7 bases, with 12 bases sitting between them. CDR3 size: 14 residues. CDR3 bases: TGTGCCAGCAGTTTAGGTGGGAGTAGGAATACGCAGTATTTT. This translates into CASSLGGSRNTQYF.

In its sample, this clonotype is medium-sized. This rearrangement joins TRBV5-1 to TRBJ2-1, with D tentatively TRBD2 (5 bases). The CDR3 is 16 residues long. From germline, CDR1 is SGHRS and CDR2 YFSETQ. Trimming took 0 bases from V and 4 from J, leaving 14 bases between them. CDR3 in DNA: TGCGCCAGCAGCTTGGCCAGCGGTGGCGTGTACAATGAGCAGTTCTTC. This codes for CASSLASGGVYNEQFF. Drawing the rest from reference TRBV5-1 and TRBJ2-1, the complete variable domain is KAGVTQTPRYLIKTRGQQVTLSCSPISGHRSVSWYQQTPGQGLQFLFEYFSETQRNKGNFPGRFSGRQFSNSRSEMNVSTLELGDSALYLCASSLASGGVYNEQFFGPGTRLTVL.

This clonotype was seen a handful of times. V is TRBV3-1 and J is TRBJ1-1; a weak D match, TRBD1 (6 bases). V lost 4 bases, J lost 4 bases, and 13 bases lay in between. The CDR3 length is 14 residues. CDR1 is LGHDT and CDR2 is YNNKEL in the germline V gene (reference sequence). CDR3 in amino acids: CASSPRSTGTEAFF. CDR3 coding DNA: TGTGCCAGCAGCCCAAGATCGACAGGCACTGAAGCTTTCTTT.

As for this clonotype: This could be a read error, since a much larger clone is one nucleotide away. The chain combines TRBV29-1 with TRBJ2-1; D is possibly TRBD2 (7 bases). Trimming left V 7 bases short and J 0 bases short, with 22 bases between. The CDR3 length is 17 residues. Per the germline V gene, CDR1 is SQVTM and CDR2 is ANQGSEA. Here the CDR3 reads CSASKGGSLSSYNEQFF. CDR3 nucleotides: TGCAGCGCCTCCAAGGGGGGGAGTCTGAGCTCCTACAATGAGCAGTTCTTC.

This clonotype was detected ten times or more. The gene calls are TRBV7-2 and TRBJ1-1; the D is unclear. Trimming cost V 4 bases and J 1 base, with 10 bases left between them. CDR1 and CDR2 from the germline V gene are SGHTA and FQGNSA. This CDR3 has 14 amino acids. In nucleotides, the CDR3 is TGTGCCAGCAGCTCCCCTGACAAGAACACTGAAGCTTTCTTT. It translates to CASSSPDKNTEAFF.

This clonotype was seen many times. This chain connects TRBV18 to TRBJ2-1, with 8 bases identical to TRBD2. V shed 3 bases, J shed 6 bases, and the junction held 10 bases outside the gene matches. Germline CDR1 and CDR2: KGHSH and LQKENI. The CDR3 contains 16 residues. The CDR3 sequence is CASSPVAGSVGNEQFF. CDR3 sequence (DNA): TGTGCCAGCTCACCGGTAGCGGGAAGTGTAGGCAATGAGCAGTTCTTC.

This clonotype was detected ten times or more. CDR3 amino acids: CASSTYSVSEQFF. The CDR3 coding sequence is TGCGCCAGCAGCACATATTCCGTGAGTGAGCAGTTCTTC. The V call is TRBV5-1, the J call TRBJ2-1; D call uncertain. The CDR3 spans 13 residues. Germline CDR1 is SGHRS and CDR2 is YFSETQ. V was pared by 4 bases and J by 9 bases, with 14 bases between.

This clonotype came up a few times. This chain connects TRBV9 to TRBJ2-7; the D gene is possibly TRBD2 (6 bases). The CDR3 has 14 residues. Germline CDR1 and CDR2: SGDLS and YYNGEE. Trimming took 0 bases from V and 3 from J, leaving 10 bases between them. CDR3 amino acids: CASSVGLGVYEQYF. The CDR3 DNA is TGTGCCAGCAGCGTAGGACTAGGGGTCTACGAGCAGTACTTC.

The chain joins TRBV5-1 to TRBJ1-2, with TRBD1 matching over 11 bases. The germline CDR1 and CDR2 sequences are SGHRS and YFSETQ. The V segment lost 4 bases and the J segment 7 bases; nucleotides outside the gene matches: 12. The CDR3 consists of 16 residues. The DNA of the CDR3 is TGCGCCAGCAGCACCCCCGGAGGGGGACAGGGGGTTGGCTACACCTTC. As protein: CASSTPGGGQGVGYTF.

This clonotype was seen repeatedly, ten times or more. The V call is TRBV7-2, the J call TRBJ2-1, with D perhaps TRBD2 (6 bases). The CDR3 is 15 amino acids. The germline V and J ends were trimmed by 0 bases and 7 bases, with 13 bases remaining between them. The germline V gene has CDR1 SGHTA and CDR2 FQGNSA. Written as DNA, the CDR3 is TGTGCCAGCAGCTTAGCGGGAGCGGGTGTAAATGAGCAGTTCTTC. As protein: CASSLAGAGVNEQFF.

This clonotype was counted between two and nine times. This rearrangement joins TRBV6-4 to TRBJ2-6; D not resolved. The CDR3 consists of 15 residues. The V and J ends lost 0 bases and 0 bases respectively, with 3 bases between them. CDR1 is MRHNA, CDR2 SNTAGT, per germline. DNA of the CDR3: TGTGCCAGCAGTGACTCTAGCTCTGGGGCCAACGTCCTGACTTTC. It encodes CASSDSSSGANVLTF.

This clonotype was counted many times. This CDR3 reads CASSPGGAFYEQYF. Here the CDR3 DNA reads TGTGCCAGCTCACCGGGCGGGGCCTTCTACGAGCAGTACTTC. The V call is TRBV18, the J call TRBJ2-7, with a weak D call TRBD2 (6 bases). V lost 3 bases and J 3 bases, leaving 12 bases between the germline ends. This CDR3 has 14 amino acids. Germline CDR1 and CDR2: KGHSH and LQKENI.

A note on this clonotype: A much larger clone differs from this one at a single base, so this may be a read error. The rearrangement uses TRBV7-2 and TRBJ2-1, with 9 bases identical to TRBD1. CDR1 is SGHTA and CDR2 is FQGNSA in the germline V gene. The CDR3 consists of 15 residues. The CDR3 nucleotides are TGTGCCAGCAACGTTCGGGGACAGGGCTACAATGAGCAGCTCTTC. It is translated as CASNVRGQGYNEQLF.

Ten or more counts support this clonotype. V and J are TRBV4-3 and TRBJ2-3; the D is unclear. The germline V gene has CDR1 LGHNA and CDR2 YSLEER. The CDR3 is made up of 14 amino acids. The V end was cut by 0 bases, the J end by 4 bases, with 8 bases between. The CDR3 reads CASSQDAPPDTQYF. The DNA of the CDR3 is TGCGCCAGCAGCCAAGATGCCCCCCCAGATACGCAGTATTTT.

This clonotype appeared a few times. This sequence joins TRBV20-1 and TRBJ2-2; TRBD2 matches 7 bases. This CDR3 is 14 amino acids long. V shed 4 bases and J 0 bases; nucleotides not matched to a gene: 2. Per germline, CDR1 DFQATT and CDR2 SNEGSKA (reference sequence). CDR3 coding DNA: TGCAGTGCTACTAGCGGAACGAACACCGGGGAGCTGTTTTTT. This translates into CSATSGTNTGELFF.

The sample holds many counts of this clonotype. The chain links TRBV5-6 to TRBJ2-1; no firm D call. V lost 4 bases, J lost 8 bases, and 16 bases lay in between. The V gene's germline CDR1 is SGHDT and CDR2 YYEEEE. CDR3 length: 14 residues. CDR3 coding DNA: TGTGCCAGCAGCCGGCCCGAAGGGATCCATGAGCAGTTCTTC. The encoded protein is CASSRPEGIHEQFF. Filled out from reference TRBV5-6 and TRBJ2-1, the complete variable domain reads DAGVTQSPTHLIKTRGQQVTLRCSPKSGHDTVSWYQQALGQGPQFIFQYYEEEERQRGNFPDRFSGHQFPNYSSELNVNALLLGDSALYLCASSRPEGIHEQFFGPGTRLTVL.

This clonotype came up many times. V and J are TRBV5-1 and TRBJ2-5; the D gene could be TRBD1 or TRBD2 (7 bases each). The CDR3 length is 14 residues. Germline lookup yields CDR1 SGHRS and CDR2 YFSETQ. Trimming shortened V by 4 bases and J by 5 bases, and 15 bases separated the two germline ends. The CDR3 protein is CASSRDREGETQYF. The CDR3 bases are TGCGCCAGCAGCAGAGACAGGGAGGGGGAGACCCAGTACTTC.

In this sample, this clonotype turned up many times. The rearrangement links TRBV3-1 to TRBJ1-4, with D unresolved. CDR3 length: 16 amino acids. Germline V lookup: CDR1 LGHDT, CDR2 YNNKEL (reference sequence). Trimming took off 0 bases at V and 0 bases at J, with 8 bases between the two ends. The CDR3 DNA reads as TGTGCCAGCAGCCAAGATCTGGGAGCAACTAATGAAAAACTGTTTTTT. This translates into CASSQDLGATNEKLFF.

In its sample, this clonotype was seen many times. The chain uses TRBV28 and TRBJ2-7; 8 nucleotides match TRBD1. Per germline, CDR1 MDHEN and CDR2 SYDVKM. This CDR3 is built from 12 residues. Trimming cost V 7 bases and J 4 bases; bases outside gene matches: 3. The CDR3 nucleotides read TGTGCCAGCACGGACAGGGTTTACGAGCAGTACTTC. Its translation: CASTDRVYEQYF.

In this sample, this clonotype turned up many times. The chain carries TRBV5-1 and TRBJ2-5, with TRBD1 as a possible D gene (6 bases). The CDR3 extends over 14 amino acids. From germline, CDR1 is SGHRS and CDR2 YFSETQ. Trimming removed 1 base at V and 5 bases at J, with 12 bases between. The CDR3 protein is CASSLQGQEETQYF. The CDR3 coding sequence is TGCGCCAGCAGCTTGCAGGGACAAGAGGAGACCCAGTACTTC.

This clonotype was detected a few times. V gene TRBV20-1 combines with J gene TRBJ2-1; 8 nucleotides line up with TRBD2. Germline V gene data show CDR1 as DFQATT and CDR2 as SNEGSKA (reference sequence). The junction had 13 bases not matched to a gene; V was cut back by 4 bases and J by 8 bases. CDR3 size: 15 residues. The CDR3 DNA reads as TGCAGTGCTAAGCGGTCCAGCGGGAGTGGCTATGAGCAGTTCTTC. This gives the protein CSAKRSSGSGYEQFF.

This clonotype has a count of ten or more. This chain links TRBV25-1 with TRBJ2-5; 9 nucleotides match TRBD1. Germline CDR1 is MGHDK and CDR2 is SYGVNS. The CDR3 spans 16 residues. V dropped 7 bases and J dropped 2; count of bases not matched to a gene: 11. CDR3 coding DNA: TGTGCCAGCACTTCACCTCCGGGACAGGGTCAAGAGACCCAGTACTTC. Residues: CASTSPPGQGQETQYF.